These 2 T cell receptor beta chains share one sample of origin, sequenced in a study of shared clonotypes between healthy human individuals. The method was immunoSEQ multiplex PCR; TCRdb's version includes in-frame clones alone and lacks a portion of them. Altogether about 870,000 clones are present, over 90% being singletons, with the ten largest covering about 24%. It was CD45RO-negative cells, positively selected for CCR7, that made up naive CD8 cells, with terminally differentiated effector memory CD45RA+ cells excluded. The specimen sequenced was naive CD8+ T cells sorted from blood. The receptors derive from a young man in good health.

The chain recombines TRBV5-4 with TRBJ1-1; a possible D gene is TRBD1 (5 bases). V lost 5 bases and J lost 1, with 12 bases in between. Per the germline V gene, CDR1 is SGHNT and CDR2 is YYREEE (reference sequence). This CDR3 spans 14 amino acids. CDR3 residues: CASRDQGGNTEAFF. The CDR3 coding sequence is TGTGCCAGCAGGGACCAGGGTGGGAACACTGAAGCTTTCTTT.

Written as DNA, the CDR3 is TGCGCCAGCAGTCCTACTAGGGAGAGCTCCTACAATGAGCAGTTCTTC. Its translation is CASSPTRESSYNEQFF. The chain recombines TRBV10-1 with TRBJ2-1; the D gene is possibly TRBD2 (5 bases). Trimming cost V 5 bases and J 0 bases, with 14 bases left between them. Germline CDR1 reads WNHNN; CDR2 reads SYGVQD (reference sequence). The CDR3 runs to 16 residues.